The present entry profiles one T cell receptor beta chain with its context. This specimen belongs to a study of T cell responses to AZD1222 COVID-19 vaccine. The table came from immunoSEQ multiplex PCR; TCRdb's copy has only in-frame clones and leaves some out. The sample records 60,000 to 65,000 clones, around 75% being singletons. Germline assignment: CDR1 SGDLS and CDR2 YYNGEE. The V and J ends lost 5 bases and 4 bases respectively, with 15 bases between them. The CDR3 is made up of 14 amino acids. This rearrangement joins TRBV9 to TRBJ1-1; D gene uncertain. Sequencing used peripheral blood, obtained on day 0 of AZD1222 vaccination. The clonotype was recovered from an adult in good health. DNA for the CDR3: TGTGCCAGCAGTCACCAATCCTTGGGCACTGAAGCTTTCTTT. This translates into CASSHQSLGTEAFF.